This T cell receptor beta chain was sequenced in a study of identical twins. Study-level findings and limits: The study reached conclusions through statistical analysis that was cross-sectional, not following the same donors. Abundant beta clonotypes from cord blood had fewer insertions, unlike memory repertoires, which showed none.

TCRdb ran MiXCR on the 5' RACE reads and lists one entry per CDR3 protein. Of 640,000 or so distinct CDR3 sequences in the sample, 5.5% to 6.5% were seen once. Turning to this clonotype: What it binds is unknown.

Healthy Caucasians supplied all donations. Germline V gives CDR1 SGHRS, CDR2 YFSETQ. The V end lost 0 bases, the J end lost 7 bases, and 11 bases lay between the germline ends. The CDR3 covers 15 residues. V usage is TRBV5-1 and J usage is TRBJ1-6, with unresolved D. Sequencing used naive T cells sorted from blood. The TCR was taken from a man between 18 and 35 years old in good health. The CDR3 nucleotides read TGCGCCAGCAGCTTGGCCGCCACCTTGAATTCACCCCTCCACTTT. It yields the protein CASSLAATLNSPLHF.